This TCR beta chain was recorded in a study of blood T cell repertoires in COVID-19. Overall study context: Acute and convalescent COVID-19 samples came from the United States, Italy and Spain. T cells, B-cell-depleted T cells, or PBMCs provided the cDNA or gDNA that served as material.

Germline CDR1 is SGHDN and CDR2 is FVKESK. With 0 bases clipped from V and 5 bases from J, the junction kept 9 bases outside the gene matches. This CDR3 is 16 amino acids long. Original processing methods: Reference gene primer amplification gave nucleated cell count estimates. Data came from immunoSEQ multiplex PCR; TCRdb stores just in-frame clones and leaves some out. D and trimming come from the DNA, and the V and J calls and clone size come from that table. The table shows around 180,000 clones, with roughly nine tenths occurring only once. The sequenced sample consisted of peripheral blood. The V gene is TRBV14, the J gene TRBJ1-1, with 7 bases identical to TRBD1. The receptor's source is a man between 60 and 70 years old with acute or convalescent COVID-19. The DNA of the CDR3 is TGTGCCAGCAGCCAAGATCTAGGAGGGGGCGGGACTGAAGCTTTCTTT. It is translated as CASSQDLGGGGTEAFF.